This section outlines one TCR beta chain sequence together with its context. Trimming pared 0 bases from V and 8 bases from J, leaving 8 bases between. Germline CDR1 and CDR2: LGHNA and YNFKEQ. The CDR3 contains 14 residues. The protocol was immunoSEQ multiplex PCR, while the TCRdb copy is restricted to in-frame clones and leaves out a portion. In the table there are about 83,000 clones, roughly nine tenths of which are singletons. These data originate in a study of control samples from healthy donors and cancer patients. The receptor's source is a man under 40 in good health. V gene TRBV4-2 combines with J gene TRBJ1-6; D call uncertain. Sequencing input: blood. CDR3 in amino acids: CASSQDGQDSPLHF. The CDR3 DNA follows: TGTGCCAGCAGCCAAGATGGGCAGGATTCACCCCTCCACTTT.